This TCR beta chain was identified in a study of T cell responses to AZD1222 COVID-19 vaccine. The CDR3 extends over 16 amino acids. Trimming removed 2 bases from V and 4 bases from J, with 17 bases in between. The V gene's germline CDR1 is MNHNS and CDR2 SASEGT. As for this clone: Its cognate antigen is unknown.

Broader study findings: Donors skewed white British and female; clonal diversity was possibly underestimated. Close to half of all spike-specific TCRs reportedly target regions of the variants that are unmutated.

This table comes from immunoSEQ multiplex PCR, and its TCRdb copy is limited to in-frame clones, with some not included. The sample lists 150,000 to 160,000 clones; 85% to 95% were seen once. The analysis combined second doses at about 4 or about 12 weeks. Sequences were derived from peripheral blood, sampled 28 days after the second AZD1222 dose. This rearrangement joins TRBV6-1 to TRBJ1-1; D gene unclear. The source of this sequence is an adult who received the AZD1222 COVID-19 vaccine. DNA of the CDR3: TGTGCCAGCAGTGAATTTGGGCCAGGCTCGCCCACTGAAGCTTTCTTT. This translates into CASSEFGPGSPTEAFF.